The subject of this entry is one T cell receptor (beta chain). Its antigen is undetermined. These data belong to a study of T cell responses to AZD1222 COVID-19 vaccine. Study observations and caveats: Just a handful of people given AZD1222 tested seropositive at baseline. Without day 14 samples, only post-peak T cell repertoires were studied. It should be noted that donors were predominantly white British and more often female, and clonal diversity was possibly underestimated.

CDR3 length: 14 amino acids. V was cut by 0 bases and J by 9 bases, with 13 bases left in between. Germline V gene data show CDR1 as SGHNT and CDR2 as YYREEE (reference sequence). Assay used: immunoSEQ multiplex PCR; TCRdb lists only in-frame clones, some missing. The sample shows approximately 130,000 clones, approximately 90% of them seen only once. Specimen: peripheral blood, collected 28 days after the second AZD1222 dose. The chain links TRBV5-4 to TRBJ2-1; D perhaps matches TRBD2 (7 bases). This TCR came from an adult who received the AZD1222 COVID-19 vaccine. CDR3 coding DNA: TGTGCCAGCAGCTTGGACGGGGGGCTTAGTGAGCAGTTCTTC. Translation gives CASSLDGGLSEQFF.